Listed here are 6 T cell receptor beta chains from one sample, sequenced in a study of T cells in Graves' hyperthyroidism and ophthalmopathy. TCR beta CDR3 regions were amplified from RNA. The primer set for the first-round RT-PCR of the TCR CDR3 was HTBI. TCRdb reprocessed the multiplex PCR reads with MiXCR, giving one entry per CDR3 protein. The table includes 500,000 to 650,000 distinct CDR3 sequences, approximately 15% detected once. Input material: blood. The receptors were sampled from a woman in her 40s with Graves' hyperthyroidism.

This clonotype was found many times. The chain recombines TRBV11-2 with TRBJ2-3; D is unresolved. Trimming removed 1 base from V and 8 bases from J, with 10 bases in between. This CDR3 spans 13 amino acids. Germline CDR1 reads SGHAT; CDR2 reads FQNNGV. The CDR3 region has the DNA TGTGCCAGCAGCTTAGTCCTCCGGGCTACGCAGTATTTT. Its protein is CASSLVLRATQYF. The full variable domain, in which reference TRBV11-2 and TRBJ2-3 provide the parts outside the CDR3, is EAGVAQSPRYKIIEKRQSVAFWCNPISGHATLYWYQQILGQGPKLLIQFQNNGVVDDSQLPKDRFSAERLKGVDSTLKIQPAKLEDSAVYLCASSLVLRATQYFGPGTRLTVL.

This chain joins TRBV6-1 and TRBJ1-2; the D gene is possibly TRBD1 (6 bases). V was pared by 7 bases and J by 7 bases, with 16 bases between. The CDR3 is made up of 13 amino acids. Germline lookup yields CDR1 MNHNS and CDR2 SASEGT. The CDR3 protein is CASTTGIDAGYTF. The DNA of the CDR3 is TGTGCCAGCACCACAGGGATAGACGCTGGCTACACCTTC.

The rearrangement joins TRBV5-1 to TRBJ2-3, with TRBD2 matching over 8 bases. V shed 0 bases and J 0 bases; nucleotides not matched to a gene: 6. Germline loops: CDR1 SGHRS, CDR2 YFSETQ. This CDR3 has 17 residues. The CDR3: CASSLAGASGSTDTQYF. In DNA form, the CDR3 reads TGCGCCAGCAGCTTGGCGGGTGCTAGCGGGAGCACAGATACGCAGTATTTT.

This clonotype was found many times. V usage is TRBV2 and J usage is TRBJ2-7, with no clear D. CDR1 SNHLY and CDR2 FYNNEI come from the germline V gene. V gave up 7 bases and J gave up 0 bases, with 19 bases separating them. The CDR3 sequence is 16 residues long. The CDR3 loop reads CASILPTPTHSYEQYF. CDR3 nucleotide sequence: TGTGCCAGCATTCTCCCGACCCCTACACACTCCTACGAGCAGTACTTC.

Of note for this clonotype: This could be a read error, since a much larger clone is one nucleotide away. This sequence joins TRBV28 and TRBJ1-2; D is uncertain. Per germline, CDR1 MDHEN and CDR2 SYDVKM. The CDR3 covers 12 residues. V lost 7 bases and J lost 4, with 10 bases in between. CDR3 DNA sequence: TGTGCCAGCACTCTAGGGCTCTATGGCTACACCTTC. Its protein is CASTLGLYGYTF.

There are many counts of this clonotype. The chain combines TRBV12-3 or TRBV12-4 with TRBJ1-1; 12 bases match TRBD1. CDR3 length equals 15 residues. V shed 3 bases, J shed 11 bases, and the junction held 10 bases outside the gene matches. Here the CDR3 DNA reads TGTGCCAGCAGTTTCCCGGGACAGGGGGCCTGGGGGGCTTTCTTT. It codes for CASSFPGQGAWGAFF.